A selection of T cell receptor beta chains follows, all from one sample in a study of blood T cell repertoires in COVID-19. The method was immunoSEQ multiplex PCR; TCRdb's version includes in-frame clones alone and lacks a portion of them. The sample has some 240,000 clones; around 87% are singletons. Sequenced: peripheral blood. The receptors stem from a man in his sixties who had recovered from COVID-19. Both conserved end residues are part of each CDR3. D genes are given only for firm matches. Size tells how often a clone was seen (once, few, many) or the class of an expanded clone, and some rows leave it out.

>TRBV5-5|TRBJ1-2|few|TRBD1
CASSLGTGGYYGYTF
TGTGCCAGCAGCTTGGGGACAGGGGGCTACTATGGCTACACCTTC
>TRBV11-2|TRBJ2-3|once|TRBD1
CASSLGRDRGLDTQYF
TGTGCCAGCAGCTTAGGTCGGGACAGGGGGTTAGATACGCAGTATTTT
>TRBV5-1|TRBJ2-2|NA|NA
CASSLVAGSNTGELFF
TGCGCCAGCAGCTTAGTGGCGGGGTCGAACACCGGGGAGCTGTTTTTT
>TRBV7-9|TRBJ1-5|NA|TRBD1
CASSPPGQGSQPQHF
TGTGCCAGCAGCCCTCCCGGACAGGGTTCTCAGCCCCAGCATTTT
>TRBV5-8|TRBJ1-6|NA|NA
CASSLYPPASSYNSPLHF
TGTGCCAGCAGCTTATATCCGCCCGCTAGCTCCTATAATTCACCCCTCCACTTT
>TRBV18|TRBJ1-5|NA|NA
CASSPNRDQPQHF
TGTGCCAGCTCACCCAACAGAGACCAGCCCCAGCATTTT
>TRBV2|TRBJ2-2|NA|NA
CASSDRGSGSGELFF
TGTGCCAGCAGTGATAGAGGGTCGGGTTCCGGGGAGCTGTTTTTT
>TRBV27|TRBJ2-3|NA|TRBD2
CASRLAGSDTQYF
TGTGCCAGCAGGCTAGCGGGGTCGGATACGCAGTATTTT
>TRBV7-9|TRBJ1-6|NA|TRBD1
CASSLVGQGAYNSPLHF
TGTGCCAGCAGCTTAGTCGGACAGGGTGCCTATAATTCACCCCTCCACTTT
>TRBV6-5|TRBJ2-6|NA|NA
CASCTPGANVLTF
TGTGCCAGCTGTACACCTGGGGCCAACGTCCTGACTTTC
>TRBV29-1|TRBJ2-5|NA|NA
CSSDTSSETQYF
TGCAGCTCAGATACTAGTTCCGAGACCCAGTACTTC
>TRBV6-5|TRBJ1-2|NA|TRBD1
CASSYGQGVNYGYTF
TGTGCCAGCAGTTACGGGCAGGGGGTAAACTATGGCTACACCTTC
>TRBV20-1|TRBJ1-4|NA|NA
CSALSRVELFF
TGCAGTGCTCTATCGCGGGTGGAACTGTTTTTT
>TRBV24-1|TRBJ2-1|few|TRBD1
CATSDRGTGSYNEQFF
TGTGCCACCAGTGATCGCGGGACAGGCTCCTACAATGAGCAGTTCTTC
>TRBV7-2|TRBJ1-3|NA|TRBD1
CASSTPPGTDSGNTIYF
TGTGCCAGCAGTACCCCCCCCGGGACAGACTCTGGAAACACCATATATTTT
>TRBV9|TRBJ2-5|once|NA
CASSPFSETQYF
TGTGCCAGCAGCCCCTTTTCAGAGACCCAGTACTTC
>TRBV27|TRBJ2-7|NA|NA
CASSLSAPYEQYF
TGTGCCAGCAGTTTATCAGCCCCATACGAGCAGTACTTC
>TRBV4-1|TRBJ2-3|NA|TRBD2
CASSLRTSGGAGTDTQYF
TGCGCCAGCAGCTTGCGGACTAGCGGGGGCGCGGGCACAGATACGCAGTATTTT
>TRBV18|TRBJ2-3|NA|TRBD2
CASSPYPRIGGGPSTDTQYF
TGTGCCAGCTCACCATACCCTCGTATCGGCGGGGGGCCTAGCACAGATACGCAGTATTTT
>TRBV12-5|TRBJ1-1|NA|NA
CASGLRQGNTEAFF
TGTGCTAGTGGTTTGCGGCAGGGGAACACTGAAGCTTTCTTT
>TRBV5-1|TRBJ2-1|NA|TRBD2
CASSLAGGALGNEQFF
TGCGCCAGCAGCTTGGCCGGGGGGGCATTGGGGAATGAGCAGTTCTTC
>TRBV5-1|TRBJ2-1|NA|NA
CASSLPTNEDTYNEQFF
TGCGCCAGCAGCTTGCCTACTAACGAGGACACCTACAATGAGCAGTTCTTC
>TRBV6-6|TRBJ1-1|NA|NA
CASTPGAGGNTEAFF
TGTGCCAGCACCCCCGGAGCCGGAGGAAACACTGAAGCTTTCTTT
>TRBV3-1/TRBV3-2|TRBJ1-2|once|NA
CASSQEARGWGGYTF
TGTGCCAGCAGCCAAGAGGCGAGGGGGTGGGGTGGCTACACCTTC
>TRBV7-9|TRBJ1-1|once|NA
CASSSRGAAFF
TGTGCCAGCAGCTCGAGAGGTGCGGCTTTCTTT
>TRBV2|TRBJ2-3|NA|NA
CPISGGSTDTQYF
TGTCCGATAAGTGGGGGGAGCACAGATACGCAGTATTTT
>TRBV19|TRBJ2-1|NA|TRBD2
CASSIERLAGGPGYNEQFF
TGTGCCAGTAGTATAGAAAGGCTAGCGGGGGGTCCGGGGTACAATGAGCAGTTCTTC